The 5 T cell receptor beta chains below were found in one sample sequenced in a study of T cells after yellow fever vaccination. TCRdb re-called the 5' RACE reads through MiXCR, storing one row per CDR3 protein. The profile covers 120,000 or so distinct CDR3 sequences, with roughly 15% appearing a single time and around 46% taken by the ten largest. The sequencing here drew on CD8+ T cells sorted from PBMCs, taken 5 days after the yellow fever booster vaccination. These receptor sequences come from a man between 18 and 29 years old who received the YFV17D yellow fever vaccine.

This chain links TRBV7-9 with TRBJ2-1; 8 bases are shared with TRBD1. Germline V gives CDR1 SEHNR, CDR2 FQNEAQ (reference sequence). V was clipped by 5 bases and J by 8 bases; unmatched bases: 26. The length of the CDR3 is 20 residues. The CDR3: CASSPRSLFGQGASPDEQFF. The CDR3 DNA reads TGTGCCAGCAGCCCCCGTTCCCTTTTCGGTCAGGGGGCGAGCCCAGATGAGCAGTTCTTC.

The chain has TRBV2 and TRBJ2-5, with unresolved D. Trimming stripped 7 bases from V and 2 bases from J, with 14 bases between. Germline V CDR1 and CDR2: SNHLY, FYNNEI. CDR3 length: 14 residues. The CDR3 protein is CASTGKYLQETQYF. DNA for the CDR3: TGTGCCAGCACCGGAAAGTATCTACAAGAGACCCAGTACTTC.

This clonotype came up a few times. The rearrangement uses TRBV2 and TRBJ2-7, with D possibly matching TRBD2 (6 bases). CDR3 length: 14 amino acids. CDR1 is SNHLY and CDR2 is FYNNEI in the germline V gene. V lost 7 bases to trimming and J lost 4 bases, with 17 bases between them. CDR3 residues: CASTLTPGDYEQYV. The CDR3 nucleotides read TGTGCCAGCACGCTGACACCGGGGGATTACGAGCAGTACGTC.

V usage is TRBV5-1 and J usage is TRBJ1-1, with a weak D call TRBD1 (5 bases). This CDR3 comprises 14 residues. Trimming removed 4 bases at V and 2 bases at J, with 12 bases between. CDR1 is SGHRS, CDR2 YFSETQ, per germline. The CDR3 nucleotides are TGCGCCAGCAGCCTCCAGGGTAGTAACACTGAAGCTTTCTTT. Translation: CASSLQGSNTEAFF.

This clonotype was picked up a small number of times. V usage is TRBV29-1 and J usage is TRBJ2-3; 12 bases are shared with TRBD1. Germline CDR1 reads SQVTM; CDR2 reads ANQGSEA. CDR3 length: 14 amino acids. The junction had 2 bases not matched to a gene; V was cut back by 4 bases and J by 3 bases. CDR3 residues: CSVAGQGATDTQYF. The CDR3 DNA follows: TGCAGCGTTGCGGGACAGGGGGCGACAGATACGCAGTATTTT.